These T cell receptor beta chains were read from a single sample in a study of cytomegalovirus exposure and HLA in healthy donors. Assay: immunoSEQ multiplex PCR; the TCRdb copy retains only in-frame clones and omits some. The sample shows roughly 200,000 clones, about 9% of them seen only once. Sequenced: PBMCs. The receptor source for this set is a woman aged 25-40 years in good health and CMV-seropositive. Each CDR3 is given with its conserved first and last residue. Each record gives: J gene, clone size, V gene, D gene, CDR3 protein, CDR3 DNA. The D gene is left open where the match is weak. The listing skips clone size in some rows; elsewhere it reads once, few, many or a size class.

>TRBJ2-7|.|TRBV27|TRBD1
CASSPGTGWDEQYF
TGTGCCAGCAGTCCCGGGACAGGGTGGGACGAGCAGTACTTC
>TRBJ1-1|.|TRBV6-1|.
CASSWGVASTEAFF
TGTGCCAGCAGTTGGGGAGTAGCATCTACCGAAGCTTTCTTT
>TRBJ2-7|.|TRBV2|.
CASTGLSSYEQYF
TGTGCCAGCACAGGACTCAGCTCCTACGAGCAGTACTTC
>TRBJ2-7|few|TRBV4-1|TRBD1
CASSPTTGTGVYEQYF
TGCGCCAGCAGCCCCACCACCGGGACAGGAGTCTACGAGCAGTACTTC
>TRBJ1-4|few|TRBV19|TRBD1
CASSGTGTEKLFF
TGTGCCAGTAGCGGGACAGGGACTGAAAAACTGTTTTTT
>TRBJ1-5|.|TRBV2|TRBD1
CASSDPGTGDSNQPQHF
TGTGCCAGCAGTGACCCCGGGACAGGAGATAGCAATCAGCCCCAGCATTTT
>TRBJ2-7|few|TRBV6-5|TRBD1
CASNQGAGYEQYF
TGTGCCAGCAACCAGGGGGCTGGTTACGAGCAGTACTTC
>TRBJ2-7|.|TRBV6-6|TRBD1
CASGGTGIHEQYF
TGTGCCAGCGGTGGGACAGGGATCCACGAGCAGTACTTC
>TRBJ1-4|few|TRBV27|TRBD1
CASSATGPWGEKLFF
TGTGCCAGCAGTGCGACAGGGCCCTGGGGTGAAAAACTGTTTTTT
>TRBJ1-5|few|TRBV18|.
CASSPTEGRPKPQHF
TGTGCCAGCTCACCAACGGAGGGCAGGCCTAAGCCCCAGCATTTT
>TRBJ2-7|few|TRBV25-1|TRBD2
CASSEVRAGGSYEQYF
TGTGCCAGCAGTGAAGTTCGAGCGGGAGGCTCCTACGAGCAGTACTTC
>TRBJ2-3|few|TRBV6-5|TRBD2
CASSYDRGRAIDTQYF
TGTGCCAGCAGTTATGATCGCGGGAGGGCTATAGATACGCAGTATTTT
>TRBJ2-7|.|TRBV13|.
CASSLGRSYEQYF
TGTGCCAGCAGCTTAGGAAGATCCTACGAGCAGTACTTC
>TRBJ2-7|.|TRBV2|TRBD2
CASSEGLVLSYEQYF
TGTGCCAGCAGTGAGGGACTAGTCCTCTCCTACGAGCAGTACTTC
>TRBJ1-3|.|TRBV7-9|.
CASSLRGVILSGNTIYF
TGTGCCAGCAGCTTACGGGGGGTGATACTCTCTGGAAACACCATATATTTT
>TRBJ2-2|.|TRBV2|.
CASYLQGNTGELFF
TGTGCCAGTTACCTGCAGGGGAACACCGGGGAGCTGTTTTTT
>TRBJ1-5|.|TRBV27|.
CASSFRMDQPQHF
TGTGCCAGCAGTTTCAGGATGGATCAGCCCCAGCATTTT
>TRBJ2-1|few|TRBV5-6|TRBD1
CASSPDWTGDNEQFF
TGTGCCAGCAGCCCAGACTGGACAGGAGACAATGAGCAGTTCTTC
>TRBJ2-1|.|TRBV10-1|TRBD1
CASRVLGQIYNEQFF
TGCGCCAGCAGGGTCTTGGGACAGATCTACAATGAGCAGTTCTTC
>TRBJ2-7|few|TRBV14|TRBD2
CASSQLAGVAYEQYF
TGTGCCAGCAGCCAGCTAGCGGGAGTCGCCTACGAGCAGTACTTC
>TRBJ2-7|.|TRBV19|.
CASSSDSSYEQYF
TGTGCCAGTAGTAGCGACAGCAGCTACGAGCAGTACTTC
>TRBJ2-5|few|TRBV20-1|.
CSARHQETQYF
TGCAGTGCCAGGCACCAAGAGACCCAGTACTTC
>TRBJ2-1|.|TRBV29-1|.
CSVDFRLHEQFF
TGCAGCGTTGATTTCCGACTCCATGAGCAGTTCTTC
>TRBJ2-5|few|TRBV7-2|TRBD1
CASSTDRGVKTQYF
TGTGCCAGCAGTACGGACAGGGGGGTGAAGACCCAGTACTTC
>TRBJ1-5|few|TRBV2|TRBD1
CASTERTGSNQPQHF
TGTGCCAGCACGGAAAGGACAGGGTCTAATCAGCCCCAGCATTTT
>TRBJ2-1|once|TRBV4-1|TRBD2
CASSSRTSGLGEQFF
TGCGCCAGCAGCTCGCGGACTAGCGGCCTAGGTGAGCAGTTCTTC
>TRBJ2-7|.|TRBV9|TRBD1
CASNTGTDYEQYF
TGTGCCAGCAACACCGGGACAGACTACGAGCAGTACTTC
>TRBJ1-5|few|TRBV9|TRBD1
CASSPGQNNQPQHF
TGTGCCAGCAGCCCGGGACAGAACAATCAGCCCCAGCATTTT
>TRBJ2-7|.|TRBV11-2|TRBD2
CASSLGGAGAAYEQYF
TGTGCCAGCAGCCTCGGTGGGGCGGGAGCCGCCTACGAGCAGTACTTC
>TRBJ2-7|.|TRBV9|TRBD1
CASSSGQSYEQYF
TGTGCCAGCAGCTCGGGACAGTCCTACGAGCAGTACTTC
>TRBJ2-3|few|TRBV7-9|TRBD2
CASSSVGGLAGQSTDTQYF
TGTGCCAGCAGCTCCGTGGGGGGACTAGCGGGTCAAAGCACAGATACGCAGTATTTT
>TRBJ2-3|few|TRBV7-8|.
CASSPSTDTQYF
TGTGCCAGCAGCCCTTCCACAGATACGCAGTATTTT
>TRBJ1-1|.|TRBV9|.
CASSGQVGNTEAFF
TGTGCCAGCAGCGGACAGGTTGGGAACACTGAAGCTTTCTTT
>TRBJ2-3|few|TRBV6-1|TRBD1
CASSDYRGRGDTQYF
TGTGCCAGCAGTGACTACAGGGGGCGGGGAGATACGCAGTATTTT
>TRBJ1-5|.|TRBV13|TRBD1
CASSVGQGAGQPQHF
TGTGCCAGCAGCGTGGGACAGGGGGCCGGTCAGCCCCAGCATTTT
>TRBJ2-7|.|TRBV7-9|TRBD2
CASSLRAGGPKEQYF
TGTGCCAGCAGCTTACGAGCGGGAGGGCCGAAAGAGCAGTACTTC
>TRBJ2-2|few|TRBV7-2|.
CASSSSMTGELFF
TGTGCCAGCAGCTCGAGCATGACCGGGGAGCTGTTTTTT
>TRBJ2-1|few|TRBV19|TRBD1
CASGYTGGYNEQFF
TGTGCCAGTGGATACACAGGGGGCTACAATGAGCAGTTCTTC
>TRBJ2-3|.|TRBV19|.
CASSIAVTGTDTQYF
TGTGCCAGTAGTATAGCCGTGACAGGCACAGATACGCAGTATTTT
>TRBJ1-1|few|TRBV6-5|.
CASSYRAGRTEAFF
TGTGCCAGCAGTTACAGGGCAGGGAGGACTGAAGCTTTCTTT
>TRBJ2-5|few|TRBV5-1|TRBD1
CASSVTDRERWQTQYF
TGCGCCAGCAGCGTAACGGACAGGGAACGTTGGCAGACCCAGTACTTC
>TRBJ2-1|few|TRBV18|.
CASSLIRNEQFF
TGTGCCAGCTCATTAATTAGAAATGAGCAGTTCTTC
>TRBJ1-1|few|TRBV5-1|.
CASSIKTGLLTEAFF
TGCGCCAGCAGCATCAAAACAGGGTTGCTCACTGAAGCTTTCTTT
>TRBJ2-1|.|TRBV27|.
CASRIRSGAPNEQFF
TGTGCCAGCAGAATTCGCTCAGGGGCCCCCAATGAGCAGTTCTTC
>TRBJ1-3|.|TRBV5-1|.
CASSLEGRGSGNTIYF
TGCGCCAGCAGCTTGGAAGGCAGGGGCTCTGGAAACACCATATATTTT
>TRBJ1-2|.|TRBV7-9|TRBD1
CASSPRTGSYGYTF
TGTGCCAGCAGCCCCCGGACAGGGTCGTATGGCTACACCTTC
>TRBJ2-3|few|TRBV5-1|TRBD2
CASSFSRGNTDTQYF
TGCGCCAGCAGCTTTTCGCGGGGGAACACAGATACGCAGTATTTT
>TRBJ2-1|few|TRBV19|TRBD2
CASTGLAERVNEQFF
TGTGCCAGTACCGGACTAGCAGAGAGGGTCAATGAGCAGTTCTTC
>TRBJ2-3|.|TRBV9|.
CASSVGIEAQYF
TGTGCCAGCAGCGTAGGTATAGAAGCGCAGTATTTT
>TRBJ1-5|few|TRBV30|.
CAWSPTDQPQHF
TGTGCCTGGAGTCCGACAGATCAGCCCCAGCATTTT
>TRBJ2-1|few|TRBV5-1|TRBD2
CASSKAGAPYNEQFF
TGCGCCAGCAGCAAGGCGGGAGCACCTTACAATGAGCAGTTCTTC
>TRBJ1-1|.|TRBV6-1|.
CASSPQGLTEAFF
TGTGCCAGCAGTCCCCAGGGATTGACTGAAGCTTTCTTT
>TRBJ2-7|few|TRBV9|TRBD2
CASSERGGSYEQYF
TGTGCCAGCAGCGAGCGGGGCGGGTCCTACGAGCAGTACTTC
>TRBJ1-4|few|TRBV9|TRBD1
CASSPPPTGAGEKLFF
TGTGCCAGCAGCCCCCCTCCTACAGGGGCGGGTGAAAAACTGTTTTTT